Given below is one T cell receptor beta chain in context. Its antigen is currently unknown. These data are taken from a study of T cell repertoires in ileal Crohn's disease. CDR3 length equals 15 residues. V lost 5 bases to trimming and J lost 4 bases; unmatched junction nucleotides: 11. CDR1 SGHRS and CDR2 YFSETQ come from the germline V gene. Around 0.55 micrograms of biopsy DNA per sample underwent TCRB immunosequencing. Profiled with immunoSEQ multiplex PCR; TCRdb holds only in-frame clones, not every one. This table has 15,000 or so clones, around 93% appearing once. Study-wide results and caveats: Endoscopic recurrence occurred in every patient whose clonality exceeded 26.8%.

The V call is TRBV5-1, the J call TRBJ1-1; 7 bases agree with TRBD1. The clonotype was recovered from an adult with Crohn's disease. Sample: ileal tissue. Here the CDR3 DNA reads TGCGCCAGCAGGGACAGGCCCGCTGGGTTCACTGAAGCTTTCTTT. Translating gives CASRDRPAGFTEAFF.